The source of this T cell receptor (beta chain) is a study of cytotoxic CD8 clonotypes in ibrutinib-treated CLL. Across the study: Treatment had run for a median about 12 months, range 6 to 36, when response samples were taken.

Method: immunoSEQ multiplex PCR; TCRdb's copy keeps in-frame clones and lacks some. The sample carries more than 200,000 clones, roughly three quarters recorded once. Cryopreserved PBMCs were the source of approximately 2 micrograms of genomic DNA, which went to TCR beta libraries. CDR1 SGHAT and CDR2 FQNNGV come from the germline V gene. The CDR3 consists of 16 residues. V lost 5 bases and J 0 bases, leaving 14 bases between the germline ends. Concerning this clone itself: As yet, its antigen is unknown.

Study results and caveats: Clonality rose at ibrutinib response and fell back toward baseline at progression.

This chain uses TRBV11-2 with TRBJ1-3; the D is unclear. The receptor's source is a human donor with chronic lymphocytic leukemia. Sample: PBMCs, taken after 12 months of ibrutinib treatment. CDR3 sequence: CASSPHIALSGNTIYF. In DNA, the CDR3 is TGTGCCAGCAGCCCCCATATCGCACTCTCTGGAAACACCATATATTTT.